Presented here are 22 T cell receptor beta chains from one specimen sequenced in a study of T cells in localized non-small cell lung cancer. Some clones are missing from TCRdb's copy, which holds only in-frame ones; the method was immunoSEQ multiplex PCR. The sample lists some 90,000 clones; approximately 90% were seen once. Sequenced here: peripheral blood, sampled before any cancer treatment. The source is a man aged 40-75 years with stage I squamous cell lung carcinoma.

This sequence joins TRBV11-1 and TRBJ1-1; unclear D gene. This CDR3 contains 12 residues. The V end lost 2 bases, the J end lost 4 bases, and 5 bases lay between the germline ends. In germline, CDR1 is SGHAT, CDR2 FQDESV (reference sequence). CDR3 region: CASSLSGTEAFF. The DNA of the CDR3 is TGTGCCAGCAGCTTATCCGGCACTGAAGCTTTCTTT.

The chain joins TRBV6-6 to TRBJ2-1; D perhaps matches TRBD2 (6 bases). V was pared by 6 bases and J by 7 bases, with 22 bases between. CDR3 length: 16 amino acids. Germline CDR1 MNHNY, CDR2 SVGAGI (reference sequence). The CDR3 here is CASSSPTRGVRNEQFF. CDR3 sequence (DNA): TGTGCCAGCAGCTCACCCACTCGCGGGGTCAGGAATGAGCAGTTCTTC.

The J gene is TRBJ2-2, the V gene TRBV9, with D maybe TRBD1 (5 bases). Trimming shortened V by 3 bases and J by 2 bases, and 8 bases separated the two germline ends. The length of the CDR3 is 14 residues. CDR1 is SGDLS, CDR2 YYNGEE, per germline. DNA of the CDR3: TGTGCCAGCAGCGCCACAGGCAACACCGGGGAGCTGTTTTTT. It codes for CASSATGNTGELFF.

The CDR3 sequence: CASSWSRAKLENTEAFF. The CDR3 nucleotides are TGTGCCAGCAGTTGGTCCAGGGCCAAATTGGAGAACACTGAAGCTTTCTTT. The V call is TRBV6-7, the J call TRBJ1-1, with a possible D match to TRBD1 (5 bases). TRBV6-7 is an ORF, and what it does is uncertain. The ends were cut back, 4 bases at V and 1 base at J, with 19 bases in the middle. This CDR3 comprises 17 residues.

This clone occurred a few times. V is TRBV7-2 and J is TRBJ1-2, with a tentative D call TRBD1 (5 bases). Germline assignment: CDR1 SGHTA and CDR2 FQGNSA. The V and J ends lost 1 base and 8 bases respectively, with 14 bases between them. There are 14 residues in the CDR3. CDR3 in amino acids: CASSLDSQGRGYTF. CDR3 nucleotides: TGTGCCAGCAGCTTAGATTCCCAGGGACGGGGCTACACCTTC.

CDR3 in amino acids: CASSWGSYGYTF. The CDR3 coding sequence is TGCGCCAGCAGCTGGGGGAGCTATGGCTACACCTTC. The V call is TRBV5-1, the J call TRBJ1-2; possibly TRBD1 for D (5 bases). Germline-derived CDR1 and CDR2 are SGHRS and YFSETQ. CDR3 length: 12 amino acids. V dropped 3 bases and J dropped 4 bases, with 7 bases sitting between them. The whole variable domain, filled in from reference TRBV5-1 and TRBJ1-2, reads KAGVTQTPRYLIKTRGQQVTLSCSPISGHRSVSWYQQTPGQGLQFLFEYFSETQRNKGNFPGRFSGRQFSNSRSEMNVSTLELGDSALYLCASSWGSYGYTFGSGTRLTVV.

The chain couples TRBV14 to TRBJ1-3; D is perhaps TRBD1 (5 bases). The CDR3 runs 14 residues. Looked up from germline, CDR1 is SGHDN and CDR2 is FVKESK. Trimming stripped 4 bases from V and 2 bases from J, with 9 bases between. The CDR3 DNA reads as TGTGCCAGCAGCCTTTGGGGGACTGGAAACACCATATATTTT. Amino acid sequence: CASSLWGTGNTIYF.

The genes are TRBV27 and TRBJ1-5; D remains ambiguous. V shed 5 bases and J shed 7 bases, with 12 bases lying between them. There are 13 residues in the CDR3. Germline loops: CDR1 MNHEY, CDR2 SMNVEV (reference sequence). This CDR3 reads CASSDLSGQPQHF. As DNA, the CDR3 is TGTGCCAGCAGTGACCTTTCTGGGCAGCCCCAGCATTTT.

The chain recombines TRBV12-1 with TRBJ1-2; the table's D call, TRBD1, was not checked against the DNA. TRBV12-1 has pseudogene status. CDR3 length equals 15 residues. This chain's CDR3 is CASSPSGTGVYGYTF. CDR3 nucleotides: TGTGCCAGCAGCCCATCCGGGACAGGGGTTTATGGCTACACCTTC.

This chain uses TRBV15 with TRBJ1-2, with D unclear. V dropped 0 bases and J dropped 6 bases, with 5 bases sitting between them. Germline V gene data show CDR1 as LNHNV and CDR2 as YYDKDF (reference sequence). The CDR3 has 12 amino acids. CDR3 sequence (DNA): TGTGCCACCAGCAGAGAAGGGAATGGCTACACCTTC. Encoded protein: CATSREGNGYTF. The whole variable domain, filled in from reference TRBV15 and TRBJ1-2, reads DAMVIQNPRYQVTQFGKPVTLSCSQTLNHNVMYWYQQKSSQAPKLLFHYYDKDFNNEADTPDNFQSRRPNTSFCFLDIRSPGLGDTAMYLCATSREGNGYTFGSGTRLTVV.

This clone was seen just once. The CDR3 sequence is CASSLLTRGSNTGELFF. CDR3 coding DNA: TGTGCCAGCAGTCTCCTCACTCGGGGCTCGAACACCGGGGAGCTGTTTTTT. The chain has TRBV27 and TRBJ2-2; perhaps D is TRBD1 or TRBD2 (5 bases each). This CDR3 spans 17 amino acids. Between the trimmed V and J ends, which lost 5 bases and 0 bases, there was a span of 16 bases. Looked up from germline, CDR1 is MNHEY and CDR2 is SMNVEV (reference sequence).

This clone was recorded only once. The J gene is TRBJ2-5, the V gene TRBV19, with D uncertain. The CDR3 has 14 residues. Germline CDR1 LNHDA, CDR2 SQIVND (reference sequence). The V and J ends lost 6 bases and 0 bases respectively, with 11 bases between them. The CDR3 DNA follows: TGTGCCAGTAGAGGACGGCTGAACCAAGAGACCCAGTACTTC. Its protein product is CASRGRLNQETQYF.

The chain recombines TRBV7-9 with TRBJ2-7; D is undetermined. Germline loops: CDR1 SEHNR, CDR2 FQNEAQ (reference sequence). Trimming removed 5 bases at V and 2 bases at J, with 10 bases between. This CDR3 region has 13 residues. CDR3 protein: CASSHTTTYEQYF. CDR3 coding DNA: TGTGCCAGCAGCCATACAACAACCTACGAGCAGTACTTC.

The chain has TRBV28 and TRBJ1-6; D possibly corresponds to TRBD1 (5 bases). V shed 8 bases and J shed 7 bases, with 15 bases lying between them. The CDR3 has 14 residues. Looked up from germline, CDR1 is MDHEN and CDR2 is SYDVKM. CDR3 in amino acids: CASGVGRLNSPLHF. DNA for the CDR3: TGTGCCAGCGGTGTGGGACGACTAAATTCACCCCTCCACTTT.

The chain links TRBV5-1 to TRBJ2-1, with TRBD2 matching 7 bases. CDR3 length: 14 amino acids. The V segment lost 4 bases and the J segment 8 bases; nucleotides outside the gene matches: 9. From germline, CDR1 is SGHRS and CDR2 YFSETQ. CDR3 protein: CASSRDYPLDEQFF. DNA for the CDR3: TGCGCCAGCAGCCGGGACTACCCTTTGGATGAGCAGTTCTTC.

The chain employs TRBV19 and TRBJ1-6; no definite D call. Germline values: CDR1 LNHDA, CDR2 SQIVND (reference sequence). V was cut by 2 bases and J by 0 bases, with 5 bases left in between. This CDR3 contains 15 residues. The CDR3: CASSIQSSYNSPLHF. DNA of the CDR3: TGTGCCAGTAGTATACAGAGCTCCTATAATTCACCCCTCCACTTT.

The chain joins TRBV5-1 to TRBJ2-7, with TRBD2 matching 9 bases. Germline CDR1 reads SGHRS; CDR2 reads YFSETQ. Trimming cost V 0 bases and J 4 bases; bases outside gene matches: 5. The CDR3 is 15 residues long. This CDR3 reads CASSLGGGAKYEQYF. The CDR3 nucleotides are TGCGCCAGCAGCTTGGGCGGGGGGGCCAAGTACGAGCAGTACTTC.

The chain has TRBV27 and TRBJ2-1; D is perhaps TRBD1 (7 bases). Trimming took off 3 bases at V and 5 bases at J, with 23 bases between the two ends. Germline V lookup: CDR1 MNHEY, CDR2 SMNVEV (reference sequence). CDR3 size: 18 residues. The chain's CDR3 is CASSFRGNRGLINNEQFF. The CDR3 coding sequence is TGTGCCAGCAGTTTTCGGGGGAACAGGGGACTGATAAACAATGAGCAGTTCTTC.

The V call is TRBV11-3, the J call TRBJ1-5; D is perhaps TRBD1 (5 bases). The germline gives CDR1 SGHNT, CDR2 YENEEA. This CDR3 spans 14 amino acids. The germline V and J ends were trimmed by 7 bases and 5 bases, with 15 bases remaining between them. CDR3 nucleotides: TGTGCCAGCACGGAAGTGGGGCGCGATCAGCCCCAGCATTTT. Translated: CASTEVGRDQPQHF.

As regards this clone: Germline is not matched at one junction end, which may reflect a read error. V gene TRBV9 combines with J gene TRBJ1-1, with D possibly matching TRBD1 (5 bases). CDR1 and CDR2 (germline): SGDLS, YYNGEE. The CDR3 covers 14 residues. This chain's CDR3 is CASSVDSASTKAFF. CDR3 DNA: TGTGCCAGCAGTGTCGACAGTGCTTCCACTAAAGCTTTCTTT. Variable domain in full (rest from reference TRBV9 and TRBJ1-1): DSGVTQTPKHLITATGQRVTLRCSPRSGDLSVYWYQQSLDQGLQFLIQYYNGEERAKGNILERFSAQQFPDLHSELNLSSLELGDSALYFCASSVDSASTKAFFGQGTRLTVV.

The rearrangement uses TRBV5-1 and TRBJ1-3, with D unclear. Germline CDR1 SGHRS, CDR2 YFSETQ. The ends were cut back, 5 bases at V and 0 bases at J, with 9 bases in the middle. CDR3 length: 14 residues. CDR3 in amino acids: CASSDHTSGNTIYF. CDR3 in DNA: TGCGCCAGCAGTGACCACACCTCTGGAAACACCATATATTTT.

The V call is TRBV28, the J call TRBJ2-2; D is ambiguous. Germline CDR1 MDHEN, CDR2 SYDVKM. Trimming took 3 bases from V and 3 from J, leaving 14 bases between them. The CDR3 extends over 16 amino acids. The CDR3 reads CASSLSRPLYTGELFF. Here the CDR3 DNA reads TGTGCCAGCAGTTTGAGTCGGCCCCTTTACACCGGGGAGCTGTTTTTT.